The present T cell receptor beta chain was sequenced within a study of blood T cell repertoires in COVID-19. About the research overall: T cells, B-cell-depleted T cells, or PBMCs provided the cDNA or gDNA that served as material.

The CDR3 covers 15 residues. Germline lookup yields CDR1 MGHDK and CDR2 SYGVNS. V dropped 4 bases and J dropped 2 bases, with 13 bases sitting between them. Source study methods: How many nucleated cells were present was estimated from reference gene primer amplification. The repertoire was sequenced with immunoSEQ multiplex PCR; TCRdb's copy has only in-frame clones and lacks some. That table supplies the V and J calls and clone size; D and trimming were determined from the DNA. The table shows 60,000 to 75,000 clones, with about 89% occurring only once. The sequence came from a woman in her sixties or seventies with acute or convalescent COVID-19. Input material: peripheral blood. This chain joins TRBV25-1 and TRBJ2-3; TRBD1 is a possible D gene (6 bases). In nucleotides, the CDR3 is TGTGCCAGCAGTGGACTGGGGGCCGACACAGATACGCAGTATTTT. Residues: CASSGLGADTDTQYF.